Presented here are 5 T cell receptor beta chains from one specimen sequenced in a study of control samples from healthy donors and cancer patients. Libraries were prepared by immunoSEQ multiplex PCR; TCRdb keeps only in-frame clonotypes and omits some of them. The sample lists 100,000 to 120,000 clones; roughly 90% were seen once. The sequenced material came from PBMCs. All receptors come from a woman aged 60-70 years with lung cancer.

The rearrangement joins TRBV3-1 (or the pseudogene TRBV3-2) to TRBJ2-2; 9 bases line up with TRBD1. V was pared by 5 bases and J by 4 bases, with 5 bases of the junction left unmatched. CDR1 and CDR2 from the germline V gene are LGHDT and YNNKEL (reference sequence). The CDR3 consists of 15 residues. CDR3: CASSSGQGPTGELFF. CDR3 nucleotides: TGTGCCAGCAGCTCGGGACAGGGCCCCACCGGGGAGCTGTTTTTT.

The rearrangement joins TRBV18 to TRBJ1-5; D remains ambiguous. CDR1 is KGHSH, CDR2 LQKENI, per germline. Between the trimmed V and J ends, which lost 5 bases and 1 base, there was a span of 9 bases. This CDR3 has 14 residues. Written as DNA, the CDR3 is TGTGCCAGCTCAGGAGAGGACAGCAATCAGCCCCAGCATTTT. This codes for CASSGEDSNQPQHF.

CDR3 nucleotide sequence: TGTGCCTGGAGTCGACAGGATAATCAGCCCCAGCATTTT. Amino acids: CAWSRQDNQPQHF. This sequence joins TRBV30 and TRBJ1-5; weak D call: TRBD1 (6 bases). The CDR3 length is 13 residues. The ends were cut back, 2 bases at V and 4 bases at J, with 9 bases in the middle. The germline V gene encodes CDR1 GTSNPN and CDR2 SVGIG (reference sequence).

The chain has TRBV27 and TRBJ1-6; D is uncertain. The CDR3 is 12 residues long. Germline lookup yields CDR1 MNHEY and CDR2 SMNVEV (reference sequence). V was clipped by 1 base and J by 7 bases, with 2 bases between them. The CDR3 loop is CASSLLNSPLHF. The CDR3 region has the DNA TGTGCCAGCAGTTTATTAAATTCACCCCTCCACTTT.

The V and J genes are TRBV3-1 (or the pseudogene TRBV3-2) and TRBJ1-1; D is undetermined. The V end was cut by 1 base, the J end by 2 bases, with 11 bases between. This CDR3 spans 15 amino acids. From germline, CDR1 is LGHDT and CDR2 YNNKEL (reference sequence). CDR3 amino acids: CASSQGETPNTEAFF. DNA for the CDR3: TGTGCCAGCAGCCAAGGGGAGACACCCAACACTGAAGCTTTCTTT.